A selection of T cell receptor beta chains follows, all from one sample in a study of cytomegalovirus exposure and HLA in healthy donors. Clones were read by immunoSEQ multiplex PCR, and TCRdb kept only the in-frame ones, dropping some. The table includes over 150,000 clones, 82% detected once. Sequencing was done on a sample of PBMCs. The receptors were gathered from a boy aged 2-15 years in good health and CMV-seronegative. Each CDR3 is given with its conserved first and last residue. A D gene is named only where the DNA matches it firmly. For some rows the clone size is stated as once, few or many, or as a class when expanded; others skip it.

CDR3: CASSGGEPDTQYF; DNA: TGCGCCAGCAGCGGGGGGGAACCAGATACGCAGTATTTT; V: TRBV10-2; size: .; D: TRBD2; length: 13; J: TRBJ2-3
CDR3: CASSLGAGTLNTGELFF; DNA: TGTGCCAGCAGCTTAGGGGCCGGGACACTTAACACCGGGGAGCTGTTTTTT; V: TRBV7-3; size: .; D: .; length: 17; J: TRBJ2-2
CDR3: CASKPSGQGSWDNQPQHF; DNA: TGTGCCAGCAAACCCTCGGGACAGGGGAGCTGGGACAATCAGCCCCAGCATTTT; V: TRBV6-9; size: once; D: TRBD1; length: 18; J: TRBJ1-5
CDR3: CASSDGGYGYTF; DNA: TGTGCCAGCAGTGACGGGGGGTATGGCTACACCTTC; V: TRBV6-4; size: .; D: .; length: 12; J: TRBJ1-2
CDR3: CASSVGYHGDSPLHF; DNA: TGTGCCAGCAGTGTAGGGTACCACGGGGATTCACCCCTCCACTTT; V: TRBV2; size: .; D: .; length: 15; J: TRBJ1-6
CDR3: CASSLLTRDRNTEAFF; DNA: TGTGCCAGCAGTTTATTAACCCGGGACAGGAACACTGAAGCTTTCTTT; V: TRBV28; size: .; D: TRBD1; length: 16; J: TRBJ1-1
CDR3: CASSLTERGASSQPQHF; DNA: TGTGCCAGCAGCTTAACCGAACGGGGGGCGAGTTCTCAGCCCCAGCATTTT; V: TRBV7-8; size: once; D: .; length: 17; J: TRBJ1-5
CDR3: CASSLVPGREQYF; DNA: TGTGCCAGCAGCTTAGTGCCAGGGCGCGAGCAGTACTTC; V: TRBV7-2; size: .; D: .; length: 13; J: TRBJ2-7
CDR3: CASSSRHPIWRGGAETQYF; DNA: TGCGCCAGCAGCTCCCGCCATCCGATTTGGCGGGGGGGCGCGGAGACCCAGTACTTC; V: TRBV4-1; size: .; D: TRBD2; length: 19; J: TRBJ2-5
CDR3: CAISESMTFPTGLGDTQYF; DNA: TGTGCCATCAGTGAGTCGATGACCTTTCCGACTGGACTGGGAGATACGCAGTATTTT; V: TRBV10-3; size: .; D: .; length: 19; J: TRBJ2-3
CDR3: CASSRRLAGFNTGELFF; DNA: TGTGCCAGTAGTAGGCGACTAGCGGGATTTAACACCGGGGAGCTGTTTTTT; V: TRBV19; size: few; D: TRBD2; length: 17; J: TRBJ2-2
CDR3: CASKLSAYEQYF; DNA: TGTGCCAGCAAGCTCAGCGCCTACGAGCAGTACTTC; V: TRBV6-1; size: .; D: .; length: 12; J: TRBJ2-7
CDR3: CASSRGGDTGELFF; DNA: TGTGCCAGCAGTAGGGGGGGGGACACCGGGGAGCTGTTTTTT; V: TRBV6-1; size: .; D: .; length: 14; J: TRBJ2-2
CDR3: CASSLRAGVYEQYF; DNA: TGTGCCAGCAGCTTGCGAGCGGGGGTCTACGAGCAGTACTTC; V: TRBV5-6; size: .; D: TRBD2; length: 14; J: TRBJ2-7
CDR3: CASSLQGSYGYTF; DNA: TGTGCCAGCAGCTTACAGGGCTCCTATGGCTACACCTTC; V: TRBV5-6; size: .; D: .; length: 13; J: TRBJ1-2